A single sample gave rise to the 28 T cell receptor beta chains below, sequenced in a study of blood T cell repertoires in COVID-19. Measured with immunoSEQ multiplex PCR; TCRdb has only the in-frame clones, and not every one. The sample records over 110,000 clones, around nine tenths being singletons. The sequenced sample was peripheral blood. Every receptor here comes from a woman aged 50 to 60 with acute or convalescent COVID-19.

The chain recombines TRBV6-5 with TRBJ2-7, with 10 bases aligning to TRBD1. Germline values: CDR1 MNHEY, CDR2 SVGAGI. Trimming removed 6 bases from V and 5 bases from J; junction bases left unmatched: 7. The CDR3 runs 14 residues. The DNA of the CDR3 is TGTGCCAGCAGCCCCGGGACAGGGGTGGACGAGCAGTACTTC. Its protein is CASSPGTGVDEQYF.

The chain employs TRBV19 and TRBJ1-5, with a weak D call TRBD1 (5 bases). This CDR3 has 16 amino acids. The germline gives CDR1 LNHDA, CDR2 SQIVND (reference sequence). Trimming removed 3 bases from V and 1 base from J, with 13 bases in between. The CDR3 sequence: CASSMPVGASNQPQHF. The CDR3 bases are TGTGCCAGTAGTATGCCTGTAGGGGCCAGCAATCAGCCCCAGCATTTT.

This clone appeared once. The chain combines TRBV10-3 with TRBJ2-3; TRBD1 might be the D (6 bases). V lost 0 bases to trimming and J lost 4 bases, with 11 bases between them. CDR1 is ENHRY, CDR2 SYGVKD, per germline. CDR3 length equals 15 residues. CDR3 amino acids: CAISESNRAADTQYF. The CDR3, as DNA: TGTGCCATCAGTGAGTCGAACAGGGCCGCAGATACGCAGTATTTT.

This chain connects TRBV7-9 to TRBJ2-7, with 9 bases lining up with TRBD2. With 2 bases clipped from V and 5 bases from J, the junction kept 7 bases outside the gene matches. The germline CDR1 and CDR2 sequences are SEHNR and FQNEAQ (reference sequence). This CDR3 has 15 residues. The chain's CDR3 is CASSLTAGGSHEQYF. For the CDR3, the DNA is TGTGCCAGCAGCTTAACCGCGGGAGGGTCCCACGAGCAGTACTTC.

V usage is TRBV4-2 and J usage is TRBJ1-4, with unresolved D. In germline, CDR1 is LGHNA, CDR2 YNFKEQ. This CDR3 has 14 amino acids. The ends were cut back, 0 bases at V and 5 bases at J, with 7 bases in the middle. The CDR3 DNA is TGTGCCAGCAGCCAAGAGAAGCGGAATGAAAAACTGTTTTTT. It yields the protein CASSQEKRNEKLFF.

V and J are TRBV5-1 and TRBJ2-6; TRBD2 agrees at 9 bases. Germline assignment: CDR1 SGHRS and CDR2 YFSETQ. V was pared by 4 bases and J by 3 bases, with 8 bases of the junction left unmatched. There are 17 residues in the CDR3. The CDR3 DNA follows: TGCGCCAGCAGCCCAAGCGGGGGGCTGGGTGGGGCCAACGTCCTGACTTTC. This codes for CASSPSGGLGGANVLTF.

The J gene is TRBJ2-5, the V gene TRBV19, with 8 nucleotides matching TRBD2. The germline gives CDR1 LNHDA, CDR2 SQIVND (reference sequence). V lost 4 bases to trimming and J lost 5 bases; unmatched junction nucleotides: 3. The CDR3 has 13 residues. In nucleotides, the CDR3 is TGTGCCAGTAGTAATCCGGGGGGGGAGACCCAGTACTTC. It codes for CASSNPGGETQYF.

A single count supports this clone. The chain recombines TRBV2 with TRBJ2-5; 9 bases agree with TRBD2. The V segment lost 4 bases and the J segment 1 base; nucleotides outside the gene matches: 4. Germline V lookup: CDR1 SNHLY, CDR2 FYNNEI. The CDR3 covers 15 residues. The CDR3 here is CASSGLAGRQETQYF. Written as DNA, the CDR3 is TGTGCCAGCAGTGGGCTAGCGGGACGCCAAGAGACCCAGTACTTC.

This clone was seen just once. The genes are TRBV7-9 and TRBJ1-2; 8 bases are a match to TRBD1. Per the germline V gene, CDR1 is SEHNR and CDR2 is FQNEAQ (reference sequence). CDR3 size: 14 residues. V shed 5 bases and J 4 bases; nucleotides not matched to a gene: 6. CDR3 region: CASSLLTGGYGYTF. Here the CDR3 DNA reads TGTGCCAGCAGCCTACTCACAGGGGGCTATGGCTACACCTTC.

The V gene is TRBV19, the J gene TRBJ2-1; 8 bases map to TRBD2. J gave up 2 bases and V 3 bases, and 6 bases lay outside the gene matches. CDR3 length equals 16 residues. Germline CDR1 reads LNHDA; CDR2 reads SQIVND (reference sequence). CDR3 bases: TGTGCCAGTAGTATGGGGCGGGAGGTCACCTACAATGAGCAGTTCTTC. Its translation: CASSMGREVTYNEQFF. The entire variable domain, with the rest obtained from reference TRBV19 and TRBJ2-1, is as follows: DGGITQSPKYLFRKEGQNVTLSCEQNLNHDAMYWYRQDPGQGLRLIYYSQIVNDFQKGDIAEGYSVSREKKESFPLTVTSAQKNPTAFYLCASSMGREVTYNEQFFGPGTRLTVL.

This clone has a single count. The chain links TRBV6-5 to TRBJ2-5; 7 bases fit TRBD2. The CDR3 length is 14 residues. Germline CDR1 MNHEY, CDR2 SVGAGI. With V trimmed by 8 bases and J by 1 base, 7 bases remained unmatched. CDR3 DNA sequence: TGTGCCAGCTTACTAGCGCCAGCCCAAGAGACCCAGTACTTC. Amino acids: CASLLAPAQETQYF.

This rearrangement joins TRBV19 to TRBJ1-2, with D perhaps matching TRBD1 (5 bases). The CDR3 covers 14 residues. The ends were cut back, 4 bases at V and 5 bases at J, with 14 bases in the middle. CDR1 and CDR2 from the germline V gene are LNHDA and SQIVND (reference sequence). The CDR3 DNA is TGTGCCAGTAGTACAACAGGCCCCGGGTATGGCTACACCTTC. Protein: CASSTTGPGYGYTF.

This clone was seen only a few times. The CDR3, as DNA: TGTGCCAGCAGTGAGTCCCGCTCTGGAAACACCATATATTTT. Residues: CASSESRSGNTIYF. The chain links TRBV2 to TRBJ1-3; D is undetermined. Germline assignment: CDR1 SNHLY and CDR2 FYNNEI. The CDR3 totals 14 residues. The V end was cut by 3 bases, the J end by 0 bases, with 6 bases between. Looking up the rest from reference TRBV2 and TRBJ1-3 gives the full variable domain: EPEVTQTPSHQVTQMGQEVILRCVPISNHLYFYWYRQILGQKVEFLVSFYNNEISEKSEIFDDQFSVERPDGSNFTLKIRSTKLEDSAMYFCASSESRSGNTIYFGEGSWLTVV.

This CDR3 is CATSRGGGPYEQYF. Written as DNA, the CDR3 is TGTGCCACCAGCAGAGGGGGGGGTCCCTACGAGCAGTACTTC. V usage is TRBV15 and J usage is TRBJ2-7; 7 bases align to TRBD2. The CDR3 is 14 amino acids. Germline V gives CDR1 LNHNV, CDR2 YYDKDF (reference sequence). The junction had 2 bases not matched to a gene; V was cut back by 1 base and J by 2 bases.

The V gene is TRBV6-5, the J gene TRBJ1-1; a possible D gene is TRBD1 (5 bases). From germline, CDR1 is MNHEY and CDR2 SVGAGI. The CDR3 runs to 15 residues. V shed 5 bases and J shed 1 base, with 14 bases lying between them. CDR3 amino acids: CASSPQEGTNTEAFF. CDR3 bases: TGTGCCAGCAGTCCCCAGGAGGGGACGAACACTGAAGCTTTCTTT.

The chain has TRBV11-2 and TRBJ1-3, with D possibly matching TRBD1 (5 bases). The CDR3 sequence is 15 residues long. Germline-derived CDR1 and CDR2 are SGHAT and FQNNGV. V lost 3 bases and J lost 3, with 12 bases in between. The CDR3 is CASSLGQEFGNTIYF. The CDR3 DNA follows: TGTGCCAGCAGCTTGGGGCAGGAGTTTGGAAACACCATATATTTT.

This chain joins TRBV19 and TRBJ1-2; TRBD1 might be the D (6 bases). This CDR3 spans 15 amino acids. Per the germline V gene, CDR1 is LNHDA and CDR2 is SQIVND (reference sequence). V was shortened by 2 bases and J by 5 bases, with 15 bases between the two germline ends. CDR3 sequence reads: CASSISGQPIYGYTF. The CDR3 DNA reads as TGTGCCAGTAGTATATCAGGACAGCCTATTTATGGCTACACCTTC.

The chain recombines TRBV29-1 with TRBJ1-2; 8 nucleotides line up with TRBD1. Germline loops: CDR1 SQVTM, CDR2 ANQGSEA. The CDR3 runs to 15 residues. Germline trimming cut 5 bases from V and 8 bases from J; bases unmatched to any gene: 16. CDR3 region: CSVLTGAYGYVGYTF. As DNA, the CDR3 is TGCAGCGTTTTGACAGGGGCATACGGGTACGTGGGCTACACCTTC.

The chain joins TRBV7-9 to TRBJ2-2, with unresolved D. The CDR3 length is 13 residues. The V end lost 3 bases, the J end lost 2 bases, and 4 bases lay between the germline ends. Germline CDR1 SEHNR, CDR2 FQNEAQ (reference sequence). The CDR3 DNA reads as TGTGCCAGCAGCTTGACTAACACCGGGGAGCTGTTTTTT. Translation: CASSLTNTGELFF.

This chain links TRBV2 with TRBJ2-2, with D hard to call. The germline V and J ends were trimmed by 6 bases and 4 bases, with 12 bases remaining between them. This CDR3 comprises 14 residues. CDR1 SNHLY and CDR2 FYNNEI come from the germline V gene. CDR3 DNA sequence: TGTGCCAGCAGCCTTGACTCCCCCACCGGGGAGCTGTTTTTT. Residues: CASSLDSPTGELFF.

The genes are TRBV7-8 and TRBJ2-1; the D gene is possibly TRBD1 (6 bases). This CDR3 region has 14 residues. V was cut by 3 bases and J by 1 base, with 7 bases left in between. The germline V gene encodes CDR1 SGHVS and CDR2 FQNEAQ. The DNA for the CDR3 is TGTGCCAGCAGCTTCGACAGGTCCTACAATGAGCAGTTCTTC. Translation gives CASSFDRSYNEQFF.

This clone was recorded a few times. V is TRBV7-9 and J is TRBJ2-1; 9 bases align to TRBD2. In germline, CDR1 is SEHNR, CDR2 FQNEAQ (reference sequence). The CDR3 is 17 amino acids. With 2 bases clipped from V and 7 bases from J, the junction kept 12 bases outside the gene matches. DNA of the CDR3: TGTGCCAGCAGCTTAAGCTCGGCGGGGGGGATTAGAAATGAGCAGTTCTTC. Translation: CASSLSSAGGIRNEQFF.

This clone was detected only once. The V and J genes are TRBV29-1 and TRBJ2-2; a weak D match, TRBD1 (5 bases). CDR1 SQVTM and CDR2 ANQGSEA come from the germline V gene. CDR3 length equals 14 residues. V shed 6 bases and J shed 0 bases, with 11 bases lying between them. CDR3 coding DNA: TGCAGCGTCGAGAGACAGACGAACACCGGGGAGCTGTTTTTT. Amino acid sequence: CSVERQTNTGELFF.

Written as DNA, the CDR3 is TGTGCCAGTAGTATCTGGACAGGGGTGGACAATCAGCCCCAGCATTTT. As protein: CASSIWTGVDNQPQHF. The chain joins TRBV19 to TRBJ1-5, with 9 bases fitting TRBD1. The length of the CDR3 is 16 residues. Germline-derived CDR1 and CDR2 are LNHDA and SQIVND (reference sequence). V lost 3 bases to trimming and J lost 3 bases; unmatched junction nucleotides: 6.

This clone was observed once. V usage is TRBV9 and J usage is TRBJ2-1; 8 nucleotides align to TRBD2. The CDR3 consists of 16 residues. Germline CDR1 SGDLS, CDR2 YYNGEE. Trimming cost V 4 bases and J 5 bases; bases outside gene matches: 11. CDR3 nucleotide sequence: TGTGCCAGCAGCCCCGGAAACGGGGGGGCCGACAATGAGCAGTTCTTC. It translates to CASSPGNGGADNEQFF.

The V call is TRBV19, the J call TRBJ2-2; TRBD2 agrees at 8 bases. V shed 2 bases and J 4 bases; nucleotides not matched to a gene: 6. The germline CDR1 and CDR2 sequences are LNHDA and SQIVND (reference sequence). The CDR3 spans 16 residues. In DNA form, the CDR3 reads TGTGCCAGTAGTATACGGGGGGGCCAGATCACCGGGGAGCTGTTTTTT. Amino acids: CASSIRGGQITGELFF.

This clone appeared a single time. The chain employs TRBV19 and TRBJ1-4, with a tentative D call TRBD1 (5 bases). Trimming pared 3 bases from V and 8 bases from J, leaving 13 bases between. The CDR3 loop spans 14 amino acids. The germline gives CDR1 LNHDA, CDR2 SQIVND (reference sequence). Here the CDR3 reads CASSIHGAGEKLFF. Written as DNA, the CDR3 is TGTGCCAGTAGTATCCATGGGGCGGGGGAAAAACTGTTTTTT.

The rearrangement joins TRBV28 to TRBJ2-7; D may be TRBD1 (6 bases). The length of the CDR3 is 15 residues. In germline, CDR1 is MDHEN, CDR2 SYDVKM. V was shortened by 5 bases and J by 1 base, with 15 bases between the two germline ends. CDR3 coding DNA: TGTGCCAGCAGTCTCCTTACAGGGTCGTCCTACGAGCAGTACTTC. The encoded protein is CASSLLTGSSYEQYF.